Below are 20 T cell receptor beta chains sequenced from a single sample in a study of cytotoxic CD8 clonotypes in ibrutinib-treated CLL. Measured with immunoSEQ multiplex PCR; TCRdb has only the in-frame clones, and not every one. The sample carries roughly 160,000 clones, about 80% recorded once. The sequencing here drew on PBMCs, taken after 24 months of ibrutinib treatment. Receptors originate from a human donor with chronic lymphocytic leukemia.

CDR3 sequence reads: CASSVKGGGYGYTF. DNA for the CDR3: TGTGCCAGCTCGGTTAAAGGGGGCGGCTATGGCTACACCTTC. The V call is TRBV18, the J call TRBJ1-2; 7 nucleotides match TRBD1. CDR3 length: 14 residues. Germline V gene data show CDR1 as KGHSH and CDR2 as LQKENI. V lost 6 bases to trimming and J lost 4 bases; unmatched junction nucleotides: 8. The whole variable domain, remainder taken from reference TRBV18 and TRBJ1-2, is NAGVMQNPRHLVRRRGQEARLRCSPMKGHSHVYWYRQLPEEGLKFMVYLQKENIIDESGMPKERFSAEFPKEGPSILRIQQVVRGDSAAYFCASSVKGGGYGYTFGSGTRLTVV.

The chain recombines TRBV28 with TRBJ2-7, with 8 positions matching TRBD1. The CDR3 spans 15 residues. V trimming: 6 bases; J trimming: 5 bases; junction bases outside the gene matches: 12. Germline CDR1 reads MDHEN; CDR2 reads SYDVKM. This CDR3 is CASRFARTGKHEQYF. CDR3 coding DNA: TGTGCCAGCAGGTTCGCCAGGACAGGGAAGCACGAGCAGTACTTC. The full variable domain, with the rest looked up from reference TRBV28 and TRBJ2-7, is DVKVTQSSRYLVKRTGEKVFLECVQDMDHENMFWYRQDPGLGLRLIYFSYDVKMKEKGDIPEGYSVSREKKERFSLILESASTNQTSMYLCASRFARTGKHEQYFGPGTRLTVT.

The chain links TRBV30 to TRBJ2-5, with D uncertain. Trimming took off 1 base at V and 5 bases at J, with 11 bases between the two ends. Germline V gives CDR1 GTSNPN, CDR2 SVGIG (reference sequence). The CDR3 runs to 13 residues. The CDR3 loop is CAWSADVVETQYF. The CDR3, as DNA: TGTGCCTGGAGTGCAGACGTTGTGGAGACCCAGTACTTC.

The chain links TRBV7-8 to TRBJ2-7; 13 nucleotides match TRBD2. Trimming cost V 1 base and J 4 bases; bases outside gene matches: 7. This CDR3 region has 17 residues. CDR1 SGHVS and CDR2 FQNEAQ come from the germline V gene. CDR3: CASSLVFETSGRYEQYF. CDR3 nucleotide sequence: TGTGCCAGCAGCTTAGTTTTCGAGACTAGCGGGAGGTACGAGCAGTACTTC.

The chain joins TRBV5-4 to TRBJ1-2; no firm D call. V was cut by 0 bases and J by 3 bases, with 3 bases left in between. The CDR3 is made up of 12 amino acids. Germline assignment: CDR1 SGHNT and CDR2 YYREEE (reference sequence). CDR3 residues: CASSLGYYGYTF. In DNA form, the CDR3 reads TGTGCCAGCAGCTTGGGTTACTATGGCTACACCTTC.

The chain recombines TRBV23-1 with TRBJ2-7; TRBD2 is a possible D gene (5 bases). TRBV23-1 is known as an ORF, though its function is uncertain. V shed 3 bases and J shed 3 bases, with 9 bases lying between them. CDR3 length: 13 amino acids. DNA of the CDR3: TGCGCCAGCAGTCAGTGGGGAGTCTACGAGCAGTACTTC. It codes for CASSQWGVYEQYF.

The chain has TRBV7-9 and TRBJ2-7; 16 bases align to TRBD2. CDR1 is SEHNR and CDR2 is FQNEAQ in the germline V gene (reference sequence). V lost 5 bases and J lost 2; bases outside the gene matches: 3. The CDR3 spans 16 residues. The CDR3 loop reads CASSVGTSGRAYEQYF. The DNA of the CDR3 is TGTGCCAGCAGCGTAGGGACTAGCGGGAGGGCCTACGAGCAGTACTTC.

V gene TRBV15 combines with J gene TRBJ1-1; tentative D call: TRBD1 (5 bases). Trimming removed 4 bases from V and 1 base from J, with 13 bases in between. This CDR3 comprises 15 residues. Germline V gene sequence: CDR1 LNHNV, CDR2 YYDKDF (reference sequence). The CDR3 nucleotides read TGTGCCACCAGCACACGTCATCAGGGGAACACTGAAGCTTTCTTT. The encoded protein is CATSTRHQGNTEAFF.

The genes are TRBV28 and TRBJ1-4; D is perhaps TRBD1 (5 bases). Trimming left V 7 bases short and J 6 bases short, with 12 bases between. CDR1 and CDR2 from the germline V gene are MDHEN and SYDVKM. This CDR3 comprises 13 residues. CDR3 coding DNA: TGTGCCAGCAACGGGGGATTGGATGAAAAACTGTTTTTT. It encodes CASNGGLDEKLFF. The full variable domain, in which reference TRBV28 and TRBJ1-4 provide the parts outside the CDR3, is DVKVTQSSRYLVKRTGEKVFLECVQDMDHENMFWYRQDPGLGLRLIYFSYDVKMKEKGDIPEGYSVSREKKERFSLILESASTNQTSMYLCASNGGLDEKLFFGSGTQLSVL.

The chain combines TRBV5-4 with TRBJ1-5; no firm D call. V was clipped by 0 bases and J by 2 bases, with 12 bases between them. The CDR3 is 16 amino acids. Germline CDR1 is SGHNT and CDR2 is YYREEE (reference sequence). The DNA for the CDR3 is TGTGCCAGCAGCTTGGGTCCAGGTTGGGGCAATCAGCCCCAGCATTTT. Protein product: CASSLGPGWGNQPQHF.

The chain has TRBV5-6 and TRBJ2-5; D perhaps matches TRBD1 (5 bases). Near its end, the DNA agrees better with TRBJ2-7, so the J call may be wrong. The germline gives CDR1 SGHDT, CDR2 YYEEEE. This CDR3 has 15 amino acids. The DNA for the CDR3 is TGTGCCAGCAGTCCTCGTAGACGGCAGGGCAACGAGCAGTACTTC. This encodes CASSPRRRQGNEQYF.

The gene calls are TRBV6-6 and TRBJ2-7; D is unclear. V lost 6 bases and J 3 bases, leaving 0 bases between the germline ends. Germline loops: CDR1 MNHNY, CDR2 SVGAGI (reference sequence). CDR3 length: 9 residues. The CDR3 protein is CASSYEQYF. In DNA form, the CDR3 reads TGTGCCAGCAGCTACGAGCAGTACTTC.

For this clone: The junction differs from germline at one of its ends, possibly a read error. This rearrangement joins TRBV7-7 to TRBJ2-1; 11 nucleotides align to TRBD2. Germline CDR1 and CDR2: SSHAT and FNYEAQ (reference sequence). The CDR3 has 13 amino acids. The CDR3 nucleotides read TGTGCTAGCAAGGGACTAGCGGAAAATGAGCAGTTCTTC. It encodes CASKGLAENEQFF.

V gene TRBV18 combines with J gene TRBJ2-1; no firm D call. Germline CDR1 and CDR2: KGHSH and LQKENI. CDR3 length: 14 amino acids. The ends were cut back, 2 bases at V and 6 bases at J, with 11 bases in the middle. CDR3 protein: CASSPGWGINEQFF. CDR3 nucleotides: TGTGCCAGCTCACCAGGGTGGGGAATCAATGAGCAGTTCTTC.

CDR3 sequence: CASSLGGRSYGYTF. The CDR3 nucleotides are TGTGCCAGCAGTTTAGGGGGACGAAGCTATGGCTACACCTTC. The chain carries TRBV27 and TRBJ1-2, with D possibly TRBD1 on 5 matching bases. The germline V and J ends were trimmed by 2 bases and 4 bases, with 11 bases remaining between them. Germline V CDR1 and CDR2: MNHEY, SMNVEV (reference sequence). The CDR3 has 14 amino acids.

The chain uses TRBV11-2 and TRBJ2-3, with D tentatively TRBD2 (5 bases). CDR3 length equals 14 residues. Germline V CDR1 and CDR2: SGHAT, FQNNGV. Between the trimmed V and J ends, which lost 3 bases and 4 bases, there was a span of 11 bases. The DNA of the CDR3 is TGTGCCAGCAGCTTGGGAGCAAGATCAGATACGCAGTATTTT. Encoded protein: CASSLGARSDTQYF.

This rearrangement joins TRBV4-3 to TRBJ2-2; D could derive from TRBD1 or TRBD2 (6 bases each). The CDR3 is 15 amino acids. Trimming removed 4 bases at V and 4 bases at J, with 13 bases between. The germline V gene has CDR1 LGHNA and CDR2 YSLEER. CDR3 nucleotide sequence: TGCGCCAGCAGCCGGGCCCGGGGGCTCACCGGGGAGCTGTTTTTT. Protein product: CASSRARGLTGELFF.

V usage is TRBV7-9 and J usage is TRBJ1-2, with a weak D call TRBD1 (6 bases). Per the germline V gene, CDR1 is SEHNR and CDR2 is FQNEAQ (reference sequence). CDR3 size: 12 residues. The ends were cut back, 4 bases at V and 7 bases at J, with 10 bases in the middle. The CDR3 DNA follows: TGTGCCAGCAGCTCTACAGGGTTTGGCTACACCTTC. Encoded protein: CASSSTGFGYTF. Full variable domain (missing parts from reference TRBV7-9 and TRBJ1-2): DTGVSQNPRHKITKRGQNVTFRCDPISEHNRLYWYRQTLGQGPEFLTYFQNEAQLEKSRLLSDRFSAERPKGSFSTLEIQRTEQGDSAMYLCASSSTGFGYTFGSGTRLTVV.

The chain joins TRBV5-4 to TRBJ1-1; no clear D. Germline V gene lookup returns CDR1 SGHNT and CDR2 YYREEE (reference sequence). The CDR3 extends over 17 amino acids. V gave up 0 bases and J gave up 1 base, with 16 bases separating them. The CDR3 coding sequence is TGTGCCAGCAGCTTGGGCATGGGTCTCACAGCGAACACTGAAGCTTTCTTT. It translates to CASSLGMGLTANTEAFF. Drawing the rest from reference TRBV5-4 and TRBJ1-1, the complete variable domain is ETGVTQSPTHLIKTRGQQVTLRCSSQSGHNTVSWYQQALGQGPQFIFQYYREEENGRGNFPPRFSGLQFPNYSSELNVNALELDDSALYLCASSLGMGLTANTEAFFGQGTRLTVV.

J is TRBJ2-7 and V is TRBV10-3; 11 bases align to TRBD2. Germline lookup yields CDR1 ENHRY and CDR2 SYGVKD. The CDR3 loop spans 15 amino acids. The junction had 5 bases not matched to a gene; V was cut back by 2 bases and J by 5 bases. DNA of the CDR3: TGTGCCATCAGTGAGACTAGCGGGAGAGTAAACGAGCAGTACTTC. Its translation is CAISETSGRVNEQYF.